One and the same sample provided the 23 T cell receptor beta chains below, sequenced in a study of blood T cell repertoires in COVID-19. Produced via immunoSEQ multiplex PCR; TCRdb's table is partial and in-frame only. The top ten clones hold 25% to 40% of a sample with some 10,000 clones, approximately 85% of them seen once. Sequences were obtained from peripheral blood. All receptors come from a man aged 50-60 years with active COVID-19.

The rearrangement links TRBV9 to TRBJ2-7, with 10 positions matching TRBD2. V lost 1 base and J lost 1; bases outside the gene matches: 2. Per the germline V gene, CDR1 is SGDLS and CDR2 is YYNGEE. The CDR3 is 15 residues long. CDR3 coding DNA: TGTGCCAGCAGCGTAACTAGCGGGGAATCCTACGAGCAGTACTTC. It is translated as CASSVTSGESYEQYF.

This chain joins TRBV7-3 and TRBJ2-2; 9 nucleotides line up with TRBD2. The CDR3 is 16 amino acids. J lost 5 bases, V lost 1 base, and 5 bases had no gene match. In germline, CDR1 is SGHTA, CDR2 FQGTGA. CDR3: CASSLIVSGGTGELFF. CDR3 in DNA: TGTGCCAGCAGCTTAATCGTTAGCGGGGGTACCGGGGAGCTGTTTTTT.

The table lists this clone with a count of one. The CDR3 nucleotides are TGTGCCAGCAGTTTATTCCTATCGGATACGCAGTATTTT. This sequence encodes CASSLFLSDTQYF. The chain employs TRBV12-3 or TRBV12-4 and TRBJ2-3; D gene ambiguous. Trimming left V 2 bases short and J 6 bases short, with 9 bases between. This CDR3 region has 13 residues.

This chain uses TRBV10-2 with TRBJ2-3; 12 bases map to TRBD1. Germline trimming cut 2 bases from V and 5 bases from J; bases unmatched to any gene: 5. The CDR3 has 16 residues. Germline CDR1 WSHSY, CDR2 SAAADI. CDR3 residues: CASSEPGQGAGDTQYF. CDR3 bases: TGCGCCAGCAGTGAGCCGGGACAGGGGGCAGGAGATACGCAGTATTTT.

The chain employs TRBV19 and TRBJ2-7; maybe TRBD2 (5 bases). CDR3 length equals 15 residues. Between the trimmed V and J ends, which lost 2 bases and 6 bases, there was a span of 17 bases. Germline V gene sequence: CDR1 LNHDA, CDR2 SQIVND (reference sequence). The CDR3 DNA reads as TGTGCCAGTAGTATAACCGCAGGAGGCCCCTCCGAGCAGTACTTC. This encodes CASSITAGGPSEQYF. The complete variable domain, with remaining parts taken from reference TRBV19 and TRBJ2-7, reads DGGITQSPKYLFRKEGQNVTLSCEQNLNHDAMYWYRQDPGQGLRLIYYSQIVNDFQKGDIAEGYSVSREKKESFPLTVTSAQKNPTAFYLCASSITAGGPSEQYFGPGTRLTVT.

The chain links TRBV7-9 to TRBJ2-6, with D unclear. The V gene's germline CDR1 is SEHNR and CDR2 FQNEAQ (reference sequence). This CDR3 contains 15 residues. Trimming removed 5 bases at V and 0 bases at J, with 8 bases between. The CDR3 loop is CASSRPSSGANVLTF. CDR3 bases: TGTGCCAGCAGCAGACCTAGCTCTGGGGCCAACGTCCTGACTTTC.

The rearrangement uses TRBV15 and TRBJ1-2, with D perhaps TRBD1 (6 bases). Per the germline V gene, CDR1 is LNHNV and CDR2 is YYDKDF (reference sequence). Trimming left V 3 bases short and J 2 bases short, with 16 bases between. This CDR3 has 16 amino acids. In DNA form, the CDR3 reads TGTGCCACCAGCAGCCTAGACGGGACATTCAACTATGGCTACACCTTC. This gives the protein CATSSLDGTFNYGYTF.

The CDR3 DNA sequence: TGTGCCACCAGCAGAGATCTGGGTAGCGGGAGATCAGATACGCAGTATTTT. Translating gives CATSRDLGSGRSDTQYF. V is TRBV15 and J is TRBJ2-3; 9 bases map to TRBD2. Germline trimming cut 0 bases from V and 4 bases from J; bases unmatched to any gene: 8. The CDR3 is 17 residues long. Germline CDR1 is LNHNV and CDR2 is YYDKDF (reference sequence).

The rearrangement uses TRBV5-4 and TRBJ1-1; D may be TRBD1 (6 bases). CDR3 size: 12 residues. V gave up 4 bases and J gave up 5 bases, with 9 bases separating them. Germline loops: CDR1 SGHNT, CDR2 YYREEE (reference sequence). In DNA form, the CDR3 reads TGTGCCAGCAGCAAGGGGGAAACTGAAGCTTTCTTT. Protein product: CASSKGETEAFF.

The rearrangement uses TRBV5-6 and TRBJ2-1; a possible D gene is TRBD2 (6 bases). The CDR3 covers 14 residues. CDR1 and CDR2 (germline): SGHDT, YYEEEE. V was shortened by 4 bases and J by 2 bases, with 10 bases between the two germline ends. The CDR3 nucleotides read TGTGCCAGCAGCCCTGGAGGGGCCTACAATGAGCAGTTCTTC. Protein sequence: CASSPGGAYNEQFF.

The rearrangement uses TRBV28 and TRBJ2-7, with 11 bases aligning to TRBD2. The CDR3 extends over 16 amino acids. CDR1 MDHEN and CDR2 SYDVKM come from the germline V gene. V was pared by 4 bases and J by 1 base, with 6 bases of the junction left unmatched. The CDR3 DNA reads TGTGCCAGCAGTTCCTATCGACTAGCGGGGTCCTACGAGCAGTACTTC. Amino acid sequence: CASSSYRLAGSYEQYF.

By share, this clone ranks as medium-sized. The V call is TRBV5-6, the J call TRBJ2-7; no firm D call. Germline-derived CDR1 and CDR2 are SGHDT and YYEEEE. CDR3 size: 13 residues. Deletions cut 3 bases from V and 4 bases from J, with 11 bases between. DNA for the CDR3: TGTGCCAGCAGCTCCTCCTGGGCTTACGAGCAGTACTTC. It translates to CASSSSWAYEQYF.

This clone was detected once. The chain couples TRBV19 to TRBJ1-6; D uncertain. Germline values: CDR1 LNHDA, CDR2 SQIVND (reference sequence). The CDR3 has 14 amino acids. The germline V and J ends were trimmed by 9 bases and 3 bases, with 12 bases remaining between them. The DNA for the CDR3 is TGTGCCAGCCCGACACCAAACTATAATTCACCCCTCCACTTT. Residues: CASPTPNYNSPLHF.

The rearrangement joins TRBV19 to TRBJ2-7; 13 bases agree with TRBD2. The CDR3 consists of 22 residues. Germline CDR1 reads LNHDA; CDR2 reads SQIVND (reference sequence). Trimming at V came to 1 base and at J to 2 bases, leaving 20 bases not matched to a gene. DNA of the CDR3: TGTGCCAGTAGTATAGTCCCCCTGGACAAACGGACTAGCGGGAGAAAAGCCTACGAGCAGTACTTC. Protein sequence: CASSIVPLDKRTSGRKAYEQYF.

This rearrangement joins TRBV7-8 to TRBJ2-7, with D maybe TRBD2 (6 bases). The length of the CDR3 is 15 residues. Trimming took off 2 bases at V and 2 bases at J, with 13 bases between the two ends. Germline CDR1 SGHVS, CDR2 FQNEAQ. This chain's CDR3 is CASSLTRTTTYEQYF. The DNA of the CDR3 is TGTGCCAGCAGCTTAACACGGACTACAACCTACGAGCAGTACTTC.

V and J are TRBV19 and TRBJ2-1; tentative D call: TRBD1 (6 bases). The CDR3 covers 11 residues. CDR1 is LNHDA and CDR2 is SQIVND in the germline V gene (reference sequence). The ends were cut back, 3 bases at V and 9 bases at J, with 6 bases in the middle. The CDR3 sequence is CASSMGAEQFF. The CDR3 coding sequence is TGTGCCAGTAGTATGGGGGCTGAGCAGTTCTTC.

A single count supports this clone. CDR3: CASSLQADPIYEQYF. The DNA of the CDR3 is TGTGCCAGCAGCCTCCAAGCGGACCCTATCTACGAGCAGTACTTC. This chain uses TRBV9 with TRBJ2-7; TRBD2 might be the D (5 bases). V was clipped by 4 bases and J by 3 bases, with 17 bases between them. The CDR3 is made up of 15 amino acids. CDR1 and CDR2 (germline): SGDLS, YYNGEE.

The chain employs TRBV20-1 and TRBJ2-7; a weak D match, TRBD2 (6 bases). Germline CDR1 reads DFQATT; CDR2 reads SNEGSKA (reference sequence). V was trimmed by 6 bases and J by 2 bases, leaving 8 bases between them. This CDR3 is built from 11 residues. This CDR3 reads CSARTTYEQYF. The CDR3 DNA is TGCAGTGCCCGGACTACCTACGAGCAGTACTTC.

This chain links TRBV5-6 with TRBJ2-3; D might be TRBD2 (6 bases). This CDR3 spans 14 amino acids. V gave up 4 bases and J gave up 3 bases, with 12 bases separating them. CDR1 and CDR2 (germline): SGHDT, YYEEEE. CDR3 residues: CASSPEGRTDTQYF. In DNA form, the CDR3 reads TGTGCCAGCAGCCCGGAGGGCAGGACAGATACGCAGTATTTT.

J is TRBJ2-2 and V is TRBV19, with D perhaps matching TRBD1 (6 bases). V shed 6 bases and J shed 4 bases, with 15 bases lying between them. This CDR3 has 15 residues. CDR1 is LNHDA, CDR2 SQIVND, per germline (reference sequence). CDR3 amino acids: CASSDRSEGTGELFF. As DNA, the CDR3 is TGTGCCAGTAGCGACAGGTCCGAGGGCACCGGGGAGCTGTTTTTT.

The V gene is TRBV27, the J gene TRBJ2-1, with 13 nucleotides matching TRBD2. Trimming cost V 4 bases and J 2 bases; bases outside gene matches: 14. This CDR3 is built from 20 residues. In germline, CDR1 is MNHEY, CDR2 SMNVEV (reference sequence). The CDR3 spells CASSSPPRTSGSGPYNEQFF. In DNA, the CDR3 is TGTGCCAGCAGTTCGCCCCCCCGGACTAGCGGGAGTGGGCCCTACAATGAGCAGTTCTTC.

This clone was seen just once. The rearrangement uses TRBV7-9 and TRBJ2-1; 9 bases match TRBD1. The CDR3 runs 15 residues. V was pared by 0 bases and J by 7 bases, with 4 bases of the junction left unmatched. CDR1 is SEHNR, CDR2 FQNEAQ, per germline (reference sequence). The CDR3 nucleotides read TGTGCCAGCAGCTTAGCACAGGGGGCGCGAAATGAGCAGTTCTTC. Translating it yields CASSLAQGARNEQFF. Full variable domain (remainder filled in from reference TRBV7-9 and TRBJ2-1): DTGVSQNPRHKITKRGQNVTFRCDPISEHNRLYWYRQTLGQGPEFLTYFQNEAQLEKSRLLSDRFSAERPKGSFSTLEIQRTEQGDSAMYLCASSLAQGARNEQFFGPGTRLTVL.

The rearrangement uses TRBV5-4 and TRBJ2-5; D gene uncertain. There are 14 residues in the CDR3. V lost 0 bases to trimming and J lost 1 base, with 7 bases between them. Germline V gene sequence: CDR1 SGHNT, CDR2 YYREEE (reference sequence). As DNA, the CDR3 is TGTGCCAGCAGCTTGGTGCCTAGCCAAGAGACCCAGTACTTC. It translates to CASSLVPSQETQYF.